Many counts were recorded for the clone carrying this T cell receptor (beta chain). Individual cDNA molecules were tagged with unique molecular identifiers. MiXCR was run by TCRdb on the 5' RACE reads, yielding one entry per CDR3 protein. The sample lists about 110,000 distinct CDR3 sequences, around an eighth occurring once. The entry originates in a study of early T cells in non-severe SARS-CoV-2 infection. Turning to the study itself: Unsorted whole-blood RNA was sequenced in bulk, leaving chains unpaired.

Germline CDR1 reads SGHNT; CDR2 reads YYREEE (reference sequence). V shed 1 base and J shed 4 bases, with 14 bases lying between them. CDR3 length equals 15 residues. The chain couples TRBV5-4 to TRBJ1-1, with a tentative D call TRBD1 (5 bases). The sequences come from whole blood, collected at baseline. This clonotype was sampled from an adult who was a healthcare worker with PCR-confirmed SARS-CoV-2 infection or an uninfected control (not recorded which). CDR3 loop: CASSLYQGGGTEAFF. CDR3 DNA sequence: TGTGCCAGCAGCTTGTATCAGGGCGGGGGCACTGAAGCTTTCTTT. Variable domain in full (rest from reference TRBV5-4 and TRBJ1-1): ETGVTQSPTHLIKTRGQQVTLRCSSQSGHNTVSWYQQALGQGPQFIFQYYREEENGRGNFPPRFSGLQFPNYSSELNVNALELDDSALYLCASSLYQGGGTEAFFGQGTRLTVV.